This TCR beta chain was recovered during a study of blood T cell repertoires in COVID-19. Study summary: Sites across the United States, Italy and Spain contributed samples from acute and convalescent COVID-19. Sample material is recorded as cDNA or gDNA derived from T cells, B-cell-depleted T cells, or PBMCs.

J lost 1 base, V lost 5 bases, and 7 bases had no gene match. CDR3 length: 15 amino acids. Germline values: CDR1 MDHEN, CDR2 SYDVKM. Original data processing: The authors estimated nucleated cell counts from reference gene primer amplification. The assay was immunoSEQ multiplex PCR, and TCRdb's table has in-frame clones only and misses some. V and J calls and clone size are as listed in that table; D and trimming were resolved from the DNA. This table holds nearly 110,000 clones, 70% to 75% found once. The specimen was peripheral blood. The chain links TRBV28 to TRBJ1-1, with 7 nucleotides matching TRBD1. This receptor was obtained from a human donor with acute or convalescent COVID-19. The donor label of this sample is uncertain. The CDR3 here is CASSALGTENTEAFF. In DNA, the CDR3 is TGTGCCAGCAGTGCCCTCGGGACAGAGAACACTGAAGCTTTCTTT.